These 22 T cell receptor beta chains came from one sample sequenced in a study of blood T cells in healthy people across ages (dated by TCRdb to between 2014 and 2017). Libraries were prepared through 5' RACE. Sequencing instrument: Illumina HiSeq 2500. A second PCR of roughly 6 to 11 cycles was run with a J-beta primer mix and a sample-barcoded 5' primer. TCRdb reanalyzed the raw reads on its own, using fastp at Q25 for trimming and MiXCR for clone calling, and kept in-frame beta chains. All rows with the same CDR3 protein become a single entry with the most common DNA and genes. A total of more than 1,000,000 distinct CDR3 sequences appear in this sample, under 30% of them only once. The ten largest clones capture around 0.75% of the sample. This sample was shared with a second study, whose subject was T cells of mothers and their children.

The sequencing sample was made of blood. The source is a girl aged 2-10 years in good health.

The rearrangement joins TRBV10-3 to TRBJ2-1; TRBD2 matches at 7 bases. The junction had 8 bases not matched to a gene; V was cut back by 3 bases and J by 3 bases. CDR3 length equals 16 residues. In germline, CDR1 is ENHRY, CDR2 SYGVKD. The CDR3 reads CAISDTLGGDYNEQFF. The CDR3, as DNA: TGTGCCATCAGTGATACGTTGGGGGGGGACTACAATGAGCAGTTCTTC.

This clonotype was observed a handful of times. Its ends do not fully match the called genes, so a read error is possible. This chain links TRBV7-8 with TRBJ2-3; D remains unclear. The CDR3 length is 14 residues. Germline V gene data show CDR1 as SGHVS and CDR2 as FQNEAQ. The CDR3 sequence is CAGSPFPRTDTQYF. The CDR3 bases are TGTGCCGGCAGCCCCTTTCCTCGCACAGATACGCAGTATTTT. Filled out from reference TRBV7-8 and TRBJ2-3, the complete variable domain reads GAGVSQSPRYKVAKRGQDVALRCDPISGHVSLFWYQQALGQGPEFLTYFQNEAQLDKSGLPSDRFFAERPEGSVSTLKIQRTQQEDSAVYLCAGSPFPRTDTQYFGPGTRLTVL.

This clonotype has more than one count but fewer than ten. The rearrangement uses TRBV6-5 and TRBJ1-4, with D hard to call. The CDR3 runs to 13 residues. From germline, CDR1 is MNHEY and CDR2 SVGAGI. Trimming stripped 6 bases from V and 8 bases from J, with 13 bases between. This chain's CDR3 is CASRSVVSEKLFF. CDR3 DNA sequence: TGTGCCAGCAGATCTGTTGTATCCGAAAAACTGTTTTTT.

There are a few counts of this clonotype. One junction end disagrees with the germline gene, perhaps due to a read error. The chain couples TRBV6-5 to TRBJ1-4; tentative D call: TRBD1 (6 bases). The CDR3 loop spans 15 amino acids. Germline-derived CDR1 and CDR2 are MNHEY and SVGAGI. The CDR3 here is CASSYVGGIRVKRFF. The CDR3 DNA follows: TGTGCCAGCAGTTACGTGGGGGGCATTCGGGTAAAACGGTTTTTT.

The V gene is TRBV4-1, the J gene TRBJ2-3; D call uncertain. Germline V gene lookup returns CDR1 MGHRA and CDR2 YSYEKL. The germline V and J ends were trimmed by 6 bases and 2 bases, with 12 bases remaining between them. The CDR3 loop spans 14 amino acids. The chain's CDR3 is CASSKRMNTDTQYF. The CDR3 DNA reads TGCGCCAGCAGTAAACGGATGAACACAGATACGCAGTATTTT.

CDR3 in amino acids: CASSPGQGSGGYTF. CDR3 sequence (DNA): TGCGCCAGCAGCCCTGGACAGGGGTCGGGGGGCTACACCTTC. The chain employs TRBV4-3 and TRBJ1-2, with 9 positions matching TRBD1. Germline CDR1 is LGHNA and CDR2 is YSLEER. V lost 4 bases to trimming and J lost 8 bases; unmatched junction nucleotides: 8. The CDR3 consists of 14 residues.

This chain links TRBV15 with TRBJ1-2; D gene ambiguous. This CDR3 contains 14 residues. V lost 0 bases and J 12 bases, leaving 17 bases between the germline ends. Looked up from germline, CDR1 is LNHNV and CDR2 is YYDKDF (reference sequence). CDR3 amino acids: CATSRDVFPGFHTF. The CDR3 nucleotides are TGTGCCACCAGCAGAGATGTATTTCCGGGGTTCCACACCTTC.

The chain links TRBV7-2 to TRBJ1-1; 8 bases are a match to TRBD1. V was clipped by 5 bases and J by 1 base; unmatched bases: 3. CDR1 and CDR2 from the germline V gene are SGHTA and FQGNSA. The CDR3 has 14 amino acids. CDR3 amino acids: CASSKTGANTEAFF. The CDR3 bases are TGTGCCAGCAGCAAGACAGGGGCGAACACTGAAGCTTTCTTT.

This clonotype occurred a few times. This chain joins TRBV29-1 and TRBJ2-3; D is unresolved. The V end was cut by 4 bases, the J end by 4 bases, with 12 bases between. Germline lookup yields CDR1 SQVTM and CDR2 ANQGSEA. This CDR3 contains 13 residues. CDR3: CSVGTIVADTQYF. CDR3 in DNA: TGCAGCGTTGGGACGATAGTAGCAGATACGCAGTATTTT.

CDR3 coding DNA: TGTGCCACCACCCGAGGGGAGGGAGAGACCCAGTACTTC. Encoded protein: CATTRGEGETQYF. This chain uses TRBV15 with TRBJ2-5; the match to TRBD2 covers 7 bases. CDR3 size: 13 residues. Germline lookup yields CDR1 LNHNV and CDR2 YYDKDF (reference sequence). Trimming at V came to 7 bases and at J to 4 bases, leaving 6 bases not matched to a gene.

The genes are TRBV5-4 and TRBJ2-5, with D hard to call. CDR1 is SGHNT, CDR2 YYREEE, per germline (reference sequence). The CDR3 has 16 residues. The ends were cut back, 1 base at V and 5 bases at J, with 18 bases in the middle. CDR3 residues: CASSLNPYRRVETQYF. The CDR3 DNA reads TGTGCCAGCAGCTTGAATCCGTACCGAAGGGTGGAGACCCAGTACTTC.

In its sample, this clonotype was seen a few times. The chain recombines TRBV24-1 with TRBJ1-2; D ambiguous. Trimming removed 0 bases from V and 0 bases from J, with 10 bases in between. CDR1 KGHDR and CDR2 SFDVKD come from the germline V gene. The CDR3 is 16 amino acids. CDR3: CATSDLPKLANYGYTF. In DNA form, the CDR3 reads TGTGCCACCAGTGATTTGCCGAAACTAGCTAACTATGGCTACACCTTC.

The chain carries TRBV20-1 and TRBJ1-4, with 7 nucleotides matching TRBD1. V was pared by 2 bases and J by 5 bases, with 8 bases of the junction left unmatched. CDR3 length equals 15 residues. Germline V lookup: CDR1 DFQATT, CDR2 SNEGSKA (reference sequence). In nucleotides, the CDR3 is TGCAGTGCTAGATCGCAGGGGGTCCGGAATGAAAAACTGTTTTTT. It translates to CSARSQGVRNEKLFF.

A note on this clonotype: Germline is not matched at one junction end, which may reflect a read error. V usage is TRBV12-3 or TRBV12-4 and J usage is TRBJ1-4; TRBD1 is a possible D gene (6 bases). The CDR3 extends over 15 amino acids. The CDR3 reads CASSQVGQGNEELFF. CDR3 DNA: TGTGCCAGCAGCCAAGTGGGACAAGGGAATGAAGAACTGTTTTTT.

CDR3 coding DNA: TGTGCCAGCAGCTCGCCAAGGGGGCGCATCACTGAAGCTTTCTTT. It codes for CASSSPRGRITEAFF. V usage is TRBV11-2 and J usage is TRBJ1-1; 7 nucleotides agree with TRBD1. V gave up 4 bases and J gave up 4 bases; unmatched junction bases: 9. CDR1 SGHAT and CDR2 FQNNGV come from the germline V gene. This CDR3 has 15 amino acids.

On this clonotype: With a much larger clone just one base away, this may be a read error. This rearrangement joins TRBV4-3 to TRBJ2-5; D gene ambiguous. The J call is in doubt because the DNA end fits TRBJ2-1 better. This CDR3 spans 15 amino acids. CDR1 and CDR2 (germline): LGHNA, YSLEER. Written as DNA, the CDR3 is TGCGCCAGCAGCCCGAATACGGATATCTACAATGAGCAGTTCTTC. Its protein is CASSPNTDIYNEQFF.

This clonotype was seen a few times. The chain employs TRBV6-2 or TRBV6-3 and TRBJ2-5; no firm D call. The CDR3 has 13 residues. The germline V gene has CDR1 MNHEY and CDR2 SVGEGT. The V and J ends lost 10 bases and 4 bases respectively, with 16 bases between them. The CDR3 DNA reads TGTGCCACCAAACCCCCAGTAAGAGAGACCCAGTACTTC. Amino acid sequence: CATKPPVRETQYF.

This clonotype was seen a handful of times. Germline and junction disagree at one end, which may indicate a read error. The chain combines TRBV29-1 with TRBJ2-1; possible D gene TRBD2, 5 bases. The CDR3 loop spans 16 amino acids. The germline V gene has CDR1 SQVTM and CDR2 ANQGSEA. In DNA, the CDR3 is TGCAGCGTTAAAGATTTCGGTGGGAGCTCCTACAATGAGCAGTTCTTC. Its translation: CSVKDFGGSSYNEQFF.

The V call is TRBV29-1, the J call TRBJ2-5; tentatively, D is TRBD1 (6 bases). The DNA end is a closer match to TRBJ2-1, so the J assignment may be wrong. The germline gives CDR1 SQVTM, CDR2 ANQGSEA. This CDR3 is built from 13 residues. CDR3 region: CSALGQGYNEQFF. The CDR3 bases are TGCAGCGCCCTGGGTCAGGGGTATAATGAGCAGTTCTTC.

Here the CDR3 reads CASSFITGQPQHF. In DNA, the CDR3 is TGCGCCAGCAGCTTCATCACGGGGCAGCCCCAGCATTTT. The chain has TRBV5-1 and TRBJ1-5; D call uncertain. Trimming left V 2 bases short and J 7 bases short, with 10 bases between. CDR1 and CDR2 from the germline V gene are SGHRS and YFSETQ. The CDR3 runs 13 residues.

This chain links TRBV6-1 with TRBJ2-1; 11 bases line up with TRBD2. Germline values: CDR1 MNHNS, CDR2 SASEGT. The V and J ends lost 6 bases and 4 bases, in that order; junction bases with no gene match: 14. This CDR3 is built from 18 residues. CDR3 residues: CASSPPGLAVKKYNEQFF. The DNA of the CDR3 is TGTGCCAGCAGCCCCCCGGGACTAGCGGTAAAAAAATACAATGAGCAGTTCTTC.

The chain combines TRBV28 with TRBJ2-1, with 11 nucleotides matching TRBD1. The end of the DNA fits TRBJ2-5 better, so the J call may be wrong. CDR3 length: 16 amino acids. Per germline, CDR1 MDHEN and CDR2 SYDVKM. The CDR3 coding sequence is TGTGCCAGCAGGAAACCGGGACAGGGGGGCCCAGAGACCCAGTACTTC. It codes for CASRKPGQGGPETQYF.